This T cell receptor beta chain derives from a study of cytomegalovirus exposure and HLA in healthy donors. Primers for the PCR totalled 60 Vbeta and 13 Jbeta. Source study methods: A later analysis tallied approximately 78 million unique TCR beta chains, about 9.9 million of them shared. Method: immunoSEQ multiplex PCR; TCRdb's copy keeps in-frame clones and lacks some. D and trimming were read from the DNA, whereas the V and J calls and clone size are those reported in that table. The sample contains some 150,000 clones, around 10% of which appear only once. The germline V gene has CDR1 SGDLS and CDR2 YYNGEE. The CDR3 loop spans 14 amino acids. Trimming stripped 3 bases from V and 4 bases from J, with 12 bases between. Turning to this clone: The antigen is not known.

The study's findings and limits: Near-uniform donor sequencing depth was presumed by presence/absence analyses. Productive status was seen about 87% or about 30% of the time for most TCR beta V segments in an earlier analysis.

The source material was PBMCs. The sequence was collected from a male donor in good health and CMV-seronegative. V gene TRBV9 combines with J gene TRBJ2-3; D is ambiguous. The CDR3 sequence: CASSGSRFPDTQYF. The CDR3 DNA sequence: TGTGCCAGCAGCGGTAGTAGATTTCCAGATACGCAGTATTTT.